These 22 T cell receptor beta chains share one sample of origin, sequenced in a study of T cell repertoires in cytomegalovirus infection. These TCRs' antigens remain unknown. MiXCR, run by TCRdb on the reads, gives a single entry per CDR3 protein. The sample contains around 69,000 distinct CDR3 sequences, around 27% of which appear only once. Sequences were derived from CD8+ T cells from cultured PBMCs, sampled from culture after CMV antigen stimulation. These receptor sequences come from a human donor in good health (CMV status not recorded). Some clones in this sample may be carry-over from other donors' samples.

The chain has TRBV4-2 and TRBJ1-2, with D tentatively TRBD1 (5 bases). CDR1 and CDR2 (germline): LGHNA, YNFKEQ. The CDR3 has 17 amino acids. Trimming took off 0 bases at V and 4 bases at J, with 18 bases between the two ends. The CDR3 bases are TGTGCCAGCAGCCAAGACCCGGGGCAGGGAGAGGGCTATGGCTACACCTTC. It yields the protein CASSQDPGQGEGYGYTF.

This clonotype was seen a few times. V is TRBV7-6 and J is TRBJ1-1; D gene unclear. The V end was cut by 0 bases, the J end by 3 bases, with 11 bases between. CDR3 length: 15 amino acids. Germline CDR1 and CDR2: SGHVS and FNYEAQ. CDR3 residues: CASSLAYQTDTEAFF. The CDR3 region has the DNA TGTGCCAGCAGCTTAGCGTACCAAACCGACACTGAAGCTTTCTTT.

This clonotype was observed a handful of times. J is TRBJ1-1 and V is TRBV28, with D maybe TRBD1 (5 bases). The CDR3 has 16 amino acids. Germline V gives CDR1 MDHEN, CDR2 SYDVKM. Trimming stripped 1 base from V and 5 bases from J, with 17 bases between. CDR3 region: CASSLFGAVSRTEAFF. CDR3 nucleotides: TGTGCCAGCAGTTTATTCGGGGCAGTCTCGAGGACTGAAGCTTTCTTT.

This clonotype was picked up one time. The chain recombines TRBV11-3 with TRBJ2-1, with 11 bases lining up with TRBD2. With V trimmed by 5 bases and J by 8 bases, 8 bases remained unmatched. CDR1 and CDR2 from the germline V gene are SGHNT and YENEEA. This CDR3 has 15 amino acids. CDR3: CASSVGLAGTYEQFF. As DNA, the CDR3 is TGTGCCAGCAGCGTAGGACTAGCGGGCACTTATGAGCAGTTCTTC.

As to this clonotype: A much larger clone is a single base away; this may be a read error. The chain is built from TRBV7-2 and TRBJ2-1; D is ambiguous. Gene TRBJ2-7 matches the end of the DNA better, so the J call may be wrong. The CDR3 is 12 amino acids. CDR1 and CDR2 from the germline V gene are SGHTA and FQGNSA. Here the CDR3 reads CASTLDPTVQYF. CDR3 coding DNA: TGTGCCAGCACTCTAGACCCGACGGTGCAGTACTTC.

This clonotype was recorded many times. V and J are TRBV12-3 or TRBV12-4 and TRBJ1-1, with 7 nucleotides matching TRBD1. Losses at the gene ends were 4 bases for V and 0 bases for J; bases not matched to a gene: 2. CDR3 size: 14 residues. This CDR3 reads CASSSGTVNTEAFF. CDR3 in DNA: TGTGCCAGCAGTTCCGGGACAGTGAACACTGAAGCTTTCTTT.

This clonotype has just a few counts. The chain links TRBV7-9 to TRBJ2-3, with D perhaps matching TRBD2 (5 bases). V was cut by 1 base and J by 3 bases, with 11 bases left in between. This CDR3 has 15 amino acids. The germline CDR1 and CDR2 sequences are SEHNR and FQNEAQ (reference sequence). The CDR3 DNA sequence: TGTGCCAGCAGCTTAGAAATGGGCGGGACAGATACGCAGTATTTT. Amino acid sequence: CASSLEMGGTDTQYF.

J is TRBJ2-7 and V is TRBV7-6, with TRBD2 as a possible D gene (5 bases). V was clipped by 5 bases and J by 7 bases, with 12 bases between them. The CDR3 length is 12 residues. The germline CDR1 and CDR2 sequences are SGHVS and FNYEAQ. CDR3 in DNA: TGTGCCAGCAGCCCCCAAACGGGGGAGCAGTACTTC. This translates into CASSPQTGEQYF.

This clonotype was recorded at least ten times. This chain connects TRBV9 to TRBJ1-6, with 10 nucleotides matching TRBD1. The V and J ends lost 3 bases and 7 bases, in that order; junction bases with no gene match: 1. The germline V gene encodes CDR1 SGDLS and CDR2 YYNGEE. The CDR3 contains 14 residues. As DNA, the CDR3 is TGTGCCAGCAGCGGGGGACAGGGGAATTCACCCCTCCACTTT. As protein: CASSGGQGNSPLHF.

CDR3 sequence reads: CASSLRWRTGRTGANVLTF. As DNA, the CDR3 is TGTGCCAGCAGCTTACGGTGGCGGACAGGGCGTACTGGGGCCAACGTCCTGACTTTC. J is TRBJ2-6 and V is TRBV7-9; 8 bases are shared with TRBD1. The germline V gene has CDR1 SEHNR and CDR2 FQNEAQ (reference sequence). J gave up 2 bases and V 2 bases, and 11 bases lay outside the gene matches. The CDR3 loop spans 19 amino acids.

The chain joins TRBV20-1 to TRBJ2-3; D is unclear. The germline CDR1 and CDR2 sequences are DFQATT and SNEGSKA (reference sequence). This CDR3 has 12 amino acids. The ends were cut back, 3 bases at V and 0 bases at J, with 4 bases in the middle. In DNA form, the CDR3 reads TGCAGTGCTAGTGCTAGCACAGATACGCAGTATTTT. Its translation is CSASASTDTQYF.

This chain connects TRBV13 to TRBJ2-1, with TRBD2 identical over 8 bases. CDR3 size: 15 residues. V dropped 4 bases and J dropped 3; count of bases not matched to a gene: 5. Germline V gene data show CDR1 as PRHDT and CDR2 as FYEKMQ (reference sequence). The CDR3 nucleotides read TGTGCCAGCAGCTACAGCGGGAGTTTCTACAATGAGCAGTTCTTC. This encodes CASSYSGSFYNEQFF. The complete variable domain, with remaining parts taken from reference TRBV13 and TRBJ2-1, reads AAGVIQSPRHLIKEKRETATLKCYPIPRHDTVYWYQQGPGQDPQFLISFYEKMQSDKGSIPDRFSAQQFSDYHSELNMSSLELGDSALYFCASSYSGSFYNEQFFGPGTRLTVL.

This clonotype has only a few counts. The chain recombines TRBV28 with TRBJ2-7; D possibly corresponds to TRBD1 (5 bases). The germline V and J ends were trimmed by 3 bases and 4 bases, with 13 bases remaining between them. The CDR3 has 14 residues. Germline V gene lookup returns CDR1 MDHEN and CDR2 SYDVKM. CDR3 sequence reads: CASSFGRGRYEQYF. For the CDR3, the DNA is TGTGCCAGCAGTTTCGGAAGGGGAAGGTACGAGCAGTACTTC.

By frequency in the sample, this clonotype is medium-sized (0.01 to 0.1%). The J gene is TRBJ2-1, the V gene TRBV20-1; 16 positions agree with TRBD2. The V segment lost 6 bases and the J segment 7 bases; nucleotides outside the gene matches: 12. The CDR3 length is 17 residues. The germline CDR1 and CDR2 sequences are DFQATT and SNEGSKA (reference sequence). Written as DNA, the CDR3 is TGCAGTGCCCCCGGGACTAGCGGGAGGGCCGGGGGGAATGAGCAGTTCTTC. Amino acid sequence: CSAPGTSGRAGGNEQFF.

Here the CDR3 DNA reads TGCGCCAGCAGCCAAGTTATTATTCCTTCGGGACATAGATACCGTGTGGAGACCCAGTACTTC. Protein product: CASSQVIIPSGHRYRVETQYF. The chain joins TRBV4-3 to TRBJ2-5, with D maybe TRBD1 (6 bases). CDR1 is LGHNA and CDR2 is YSLEER in the germline V gene. The CDR3 totals 21 residues. V dropped 1 base and J dropped 5 bases, with 32 bases sitting between them.

A note on this clonotype: It may be a read error: a sequence one base away is much more abundant. The chain carries TRBV28 and TRBJ1-5; TRBD1 is a possible D gene (6 bases). Germline-derived CDR1 and CDR2 are MDHEN and SYDVKM. V dropped 6 bases and J dropped 2 bases, with 17 bases sitting between them. CDR3 size: 16 residues. DNA for the CDR3: TGTGCCAGCAGCCCCCGACAGGAGGATGGCAATCAGCCCCAGCATTTT. This encodes CASSPRQEDGNQPQHF.

A few counts support this clonotype. V gene TRBV6-1 combines with J gene TRBJ1-1; D remains ambiguous. V dropped 4 bases and J dropped 7 bases, with 10 bases sitting between them. There are 12 residues in the CDR3. Germline loops: CDR1 MNHNS, CDR2 SASEGT. The CDR3 loop reads CASSVRAREAFF. The DNA of the CDR3 is TGTGCCAGCAGTGTCCGAGCCCGTGAAGCTTTCTTT.

On this clonotype: One base away lies a much larger clone, so this may be a sequencing read error. This chain links TRBV12-3 or TRBV12-4 with TRBJ1-3; D possibly corresponds to TRBD1 (5 bases). The CDR3 length is 14 residues. The V gene lost 7 bases and the J gene lost 8 bases, with 18 bases spanning the gap. Here the CDR3 reads CASTIQEEPHTIYF. DNA of the CDR3: TGTGCCAGCACCATACAGGAGGAGCCCCACACCATATATTTT.

In this sample, this clonotype turned up many times. Compared with germline, one end of the junction differs, possibly owing to a read error. CDR3 amino acids: CASSLGLAGDLIF. CDR3 nucleotides: TGTGCCAGCAGTTTGGGACTAGCGGGGGATCTAATTTTT. The genes are TRBV12-3 or TRBV12-4 and TRBJ2-3, with 14 bases fitting TRBD2. CDR3 length: 13 amino acids.

This chain joins TRBV6-2 or TRBV6-3 and TRBJ2-3; D perhaps matches TRBD2 (6 bases). The V and J ends lost 2 bases and 5 bases respectively, with 20 bases between them. Germline values: CDR1 MNHEY, CDR2 SVGEGT. CDR3 length: 17 amino acids. The CDR3 loop is CASSYPGGILPGDTQYF. The CDR3 DNA reads TGTGCCAGCAGTTACCCCGGAGGGATATTACCTGGAGATACGCAGTATTTT.

This rearrangement joins TRBV30 to TRBJ2-3; 9 bases map to TRBD1. CDR3 length: 14 amino acids. Trimming removed 1 base from V and 11 bases from J; junction bases left unmatched: 10. CDR1 is GTSNPN and CDR2 is SVGIG in the germline V gene (reference sequence). In nucleotides, the CDR3 is TGTGCCTGGAGTGACCCGGGACAGGGAATAATGCAGTATTTT. Its protein product is CAWSDPGQGIMQYF.

The chain is built from TRBV10-1 and TRBJ2-2, with D maybe TRBD2 (6 bases). Germline lookup yields CDR1 WNHNN and CDR2 SYGVQD (reference sequence). The CDR3 runs 13 residues. V shed 4 bases and J shed 8 bases, with 11 bases lying between them. The CDR3 region is CASSVPGRGELFF. DNA for the CDR3: TGCGCCAGCAGTGTGCCAGGGAGGGGGGAGCTGTTTTTT.